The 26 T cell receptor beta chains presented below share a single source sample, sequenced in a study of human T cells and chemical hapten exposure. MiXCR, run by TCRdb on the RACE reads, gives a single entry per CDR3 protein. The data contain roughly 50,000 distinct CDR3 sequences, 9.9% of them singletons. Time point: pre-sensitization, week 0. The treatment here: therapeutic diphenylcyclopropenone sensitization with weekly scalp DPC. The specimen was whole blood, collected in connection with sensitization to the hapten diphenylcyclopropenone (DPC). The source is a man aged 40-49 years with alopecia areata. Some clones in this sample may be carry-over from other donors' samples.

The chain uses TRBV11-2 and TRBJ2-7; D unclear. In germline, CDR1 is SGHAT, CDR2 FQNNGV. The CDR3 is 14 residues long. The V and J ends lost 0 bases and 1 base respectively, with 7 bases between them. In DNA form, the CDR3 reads TGTGCCAGCAGCTTAGAGGTCAGGTCCTACGAGCAGTACTTC. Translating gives CASSLEVRSYEQYF.

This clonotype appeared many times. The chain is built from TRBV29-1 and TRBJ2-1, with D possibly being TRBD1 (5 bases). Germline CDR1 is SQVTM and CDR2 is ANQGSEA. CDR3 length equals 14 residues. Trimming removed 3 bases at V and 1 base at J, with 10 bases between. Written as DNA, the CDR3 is TGCAGCGTTGAGGGGCCCCCATCCTACAATGAGCAGTTCTTC. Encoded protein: CSVEGPPSYNEQFF.

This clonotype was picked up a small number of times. CDR3: CASSSSGGQYGYTF. CDR3 bases: TGTGCCAGCAGCTCCTCAGGCGGACAATATGGCTACACCTTC. The V and J genes are TRBV11-2 and TRBJ1-2; possible D gene TRBD1, 5 bases. CDR1 and CDR2 (germline): SGHAT, FQNNGV. V lost 4 bases to trimming and J lost 5 bases, with 14 bases between them. The CDR3 covers 14 residues.

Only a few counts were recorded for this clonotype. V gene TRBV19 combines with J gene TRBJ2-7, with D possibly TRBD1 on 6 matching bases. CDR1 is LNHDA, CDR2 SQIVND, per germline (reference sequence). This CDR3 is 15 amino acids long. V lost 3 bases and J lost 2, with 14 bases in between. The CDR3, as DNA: TGTGCCAGTAGTATGGCTGGGGGCGCGACCTACGAGCAGTACTTC. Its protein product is CASSMAGGATYEQYF.

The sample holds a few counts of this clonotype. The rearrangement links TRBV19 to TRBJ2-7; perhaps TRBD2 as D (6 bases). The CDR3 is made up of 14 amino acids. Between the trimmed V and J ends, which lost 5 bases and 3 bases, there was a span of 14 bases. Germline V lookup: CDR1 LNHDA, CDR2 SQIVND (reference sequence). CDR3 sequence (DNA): TGTGCCAGTAGTGATATAGCGGACTTCTACGAGCAGTACTTC. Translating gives CASSDIADFYEQYF.

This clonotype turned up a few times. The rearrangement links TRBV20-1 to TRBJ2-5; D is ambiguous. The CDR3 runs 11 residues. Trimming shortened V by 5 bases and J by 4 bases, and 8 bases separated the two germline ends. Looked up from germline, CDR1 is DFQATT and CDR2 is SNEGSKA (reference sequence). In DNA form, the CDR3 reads TGCAGTGCTCCGTGGGGAGAGACCCAGTACTTC. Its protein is CSAPWGETQYF.

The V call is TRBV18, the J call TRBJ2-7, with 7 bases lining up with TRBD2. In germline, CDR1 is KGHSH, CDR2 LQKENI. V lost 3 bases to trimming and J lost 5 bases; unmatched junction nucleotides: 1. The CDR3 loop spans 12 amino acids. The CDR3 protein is CASSPGRDEQYF. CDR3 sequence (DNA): TGTGCCAGCTCACCGGGGAGGGACGAGCAGTACTTC.

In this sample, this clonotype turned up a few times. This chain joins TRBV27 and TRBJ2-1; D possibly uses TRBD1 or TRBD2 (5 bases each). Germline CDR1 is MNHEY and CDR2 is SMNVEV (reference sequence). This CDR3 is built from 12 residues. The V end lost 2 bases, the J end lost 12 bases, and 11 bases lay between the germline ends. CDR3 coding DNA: TGTGCCAGCAGTTTACTAACAGGACTGCAGTTCTTC. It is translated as CASSLLTGLQFF.

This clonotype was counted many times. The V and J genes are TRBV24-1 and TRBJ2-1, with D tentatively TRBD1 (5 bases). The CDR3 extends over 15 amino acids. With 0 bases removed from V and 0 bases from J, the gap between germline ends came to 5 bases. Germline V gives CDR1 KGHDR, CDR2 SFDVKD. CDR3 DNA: TGTGCCACCAGTGATTTGGGGGCCTCCTACAATGAGCAGTTCTTC. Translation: CATSDLGASYNEQFF.

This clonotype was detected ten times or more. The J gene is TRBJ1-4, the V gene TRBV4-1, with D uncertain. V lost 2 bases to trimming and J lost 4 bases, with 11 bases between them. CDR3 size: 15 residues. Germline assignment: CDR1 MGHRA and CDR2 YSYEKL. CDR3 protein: CASSQTSGGNEKLFF. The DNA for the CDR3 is TGCGCCAGCAGCCAAACCTCAGGAGGTAATGAAAAACTGTTTTTT.

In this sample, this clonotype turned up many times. CDR3 sequence reads: CASSDSGSSYNEQFF. The DNA for the CDR3 is TGTGCCAGCAGCGATAGCGGGAGCTCCTACAATGAGCAGTTCTTC. V gene TRBV9 combines with J gene TRBJ2-1; 9 nucleotides agree with TRBD2. The CDR3 totals 15 residues. Looked up from germline, CDR1 is SGDLS and CDR2 is YYNGEE. The V segment lost 3 bases and the J segment 0 bases; nucleotides outside the gene matches: 1.

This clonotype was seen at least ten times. The CDR3 nucleotides read TGCGCCAGCAGTCAACAGCGGGAGGGTGTCGGGGAGCTGTTTTTT. This sequence encodes CASSQQREGVGELFF. The V and J genes are TRBV10-2 and TRBJ2-2; TRBD2 matches at 10 bases. CDR1 and CDR2 from the germline V gene are WSHSY and SAAADI. V was clipped by 5 bases and J by 7 bases; unmatched bases: 7. This CDR3 spans 15 amino acids.

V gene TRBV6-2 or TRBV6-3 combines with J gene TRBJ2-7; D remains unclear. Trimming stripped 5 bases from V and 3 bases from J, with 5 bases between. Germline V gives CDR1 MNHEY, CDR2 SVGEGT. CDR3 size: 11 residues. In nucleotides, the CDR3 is TGTGCCAGCAGTCTTAACTACGAGCAGTACTTC. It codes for CASSLNYEQYF.

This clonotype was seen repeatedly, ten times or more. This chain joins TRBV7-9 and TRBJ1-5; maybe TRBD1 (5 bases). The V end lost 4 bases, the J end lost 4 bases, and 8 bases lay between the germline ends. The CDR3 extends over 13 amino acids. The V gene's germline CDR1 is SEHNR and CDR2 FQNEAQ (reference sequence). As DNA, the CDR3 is TGTGCCAGCAGCTGGGACGGAAATCAGCCCCAGCATTTT. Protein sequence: CASSWDGNQPQHF.

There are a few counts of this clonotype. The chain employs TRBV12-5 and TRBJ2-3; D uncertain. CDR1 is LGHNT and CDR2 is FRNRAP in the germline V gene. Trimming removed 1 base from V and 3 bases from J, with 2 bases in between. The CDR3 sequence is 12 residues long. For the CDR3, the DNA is TGTGCTAGTGGTTTGGATACAGATACGCAGTATTTT. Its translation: CASGLDTDTQYF.

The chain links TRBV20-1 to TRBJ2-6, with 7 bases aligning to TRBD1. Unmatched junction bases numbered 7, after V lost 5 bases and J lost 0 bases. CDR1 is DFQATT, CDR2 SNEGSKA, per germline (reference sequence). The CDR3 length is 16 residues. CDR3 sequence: CSASRQGRSGANVLTF. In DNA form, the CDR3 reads TGCAGTGCTTCGCGACAGGGACGCTCTGGGGCCAACGTCCTGACTTTC.

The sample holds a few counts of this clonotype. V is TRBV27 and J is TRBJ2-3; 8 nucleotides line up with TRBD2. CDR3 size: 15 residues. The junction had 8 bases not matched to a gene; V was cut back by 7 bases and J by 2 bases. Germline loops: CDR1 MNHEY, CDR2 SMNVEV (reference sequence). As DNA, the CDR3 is TGTGCCAGCACCCCTAGCGGGCGGATCACAGATACGCAGTATTTT. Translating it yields CASTPSGRITDTQYF.

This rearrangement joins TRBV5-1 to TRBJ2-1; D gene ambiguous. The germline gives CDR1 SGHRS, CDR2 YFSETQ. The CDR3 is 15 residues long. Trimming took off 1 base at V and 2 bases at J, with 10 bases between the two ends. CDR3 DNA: TGCGCCAGCAGCTTGTCGGGTCCTCCCTACAATGAGCAGTTCTTC. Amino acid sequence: CASSLSGPPYNEQFF.

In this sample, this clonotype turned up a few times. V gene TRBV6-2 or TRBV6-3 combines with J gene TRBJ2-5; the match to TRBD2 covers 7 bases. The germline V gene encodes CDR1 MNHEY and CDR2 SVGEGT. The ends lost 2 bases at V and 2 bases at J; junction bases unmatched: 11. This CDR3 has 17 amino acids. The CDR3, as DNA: TGTGCCAGCAGTTACGGAGGGCTAGCGGTTCAACAAGAGACCCAGTACTTC. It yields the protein CASSYGGLAVQQETQYF.

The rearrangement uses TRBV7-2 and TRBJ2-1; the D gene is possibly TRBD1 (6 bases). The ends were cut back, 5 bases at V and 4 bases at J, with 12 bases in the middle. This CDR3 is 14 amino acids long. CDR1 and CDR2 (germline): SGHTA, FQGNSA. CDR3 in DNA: TGTGCCAGCAGCATTAACAGGGATTACAATGAGCAGTTCTTC. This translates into CASSINRDYNEQFF.

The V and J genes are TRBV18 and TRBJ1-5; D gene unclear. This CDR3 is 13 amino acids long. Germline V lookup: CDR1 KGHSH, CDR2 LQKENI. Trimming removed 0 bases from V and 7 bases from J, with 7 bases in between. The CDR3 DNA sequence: TGTGCCAGCTCACCACCGGTCAGGCAGCCCCAGCATTTT. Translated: CASSPPVRQPQHF.

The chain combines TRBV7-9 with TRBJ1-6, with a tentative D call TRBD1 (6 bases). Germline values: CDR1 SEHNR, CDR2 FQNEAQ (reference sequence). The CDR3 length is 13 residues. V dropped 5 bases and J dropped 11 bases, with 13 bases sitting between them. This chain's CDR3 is CASSPTTGPPLHF. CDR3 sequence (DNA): TGTGCCAGCAGCCCCACAACAGGGCCACCCCTCCACTTT.

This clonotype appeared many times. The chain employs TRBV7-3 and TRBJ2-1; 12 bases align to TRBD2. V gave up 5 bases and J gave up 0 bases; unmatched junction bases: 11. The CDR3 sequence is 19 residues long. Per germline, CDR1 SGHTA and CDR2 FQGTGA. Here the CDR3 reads CASSPTGLAGNTSYNEQFF. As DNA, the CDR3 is TGTGCCAGCAGCCCAACGGGACTAGCGGGTAACACCTCCTACAATGAGCAGTTCTTC.

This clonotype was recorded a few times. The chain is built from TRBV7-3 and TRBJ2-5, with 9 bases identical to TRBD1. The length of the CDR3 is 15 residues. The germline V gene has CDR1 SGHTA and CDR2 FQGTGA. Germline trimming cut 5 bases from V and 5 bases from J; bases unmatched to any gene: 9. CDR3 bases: TGTGCCAGCAGCACCGGGACAGGGAACGGGGAGACCCAGTACTTC. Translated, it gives CASSTGTGNGETQYF. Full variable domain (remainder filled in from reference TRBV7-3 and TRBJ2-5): GAGVSQTPSNKVTEKGKYVELRCDPISGHTALYWYRQSLGQGPEFLIYFQGTGAADDSGLPNDRFFAVRPEGSVSTLKIQRTERGDSAVYLCASSTGTGNGETQYFGPGTRLLVL.

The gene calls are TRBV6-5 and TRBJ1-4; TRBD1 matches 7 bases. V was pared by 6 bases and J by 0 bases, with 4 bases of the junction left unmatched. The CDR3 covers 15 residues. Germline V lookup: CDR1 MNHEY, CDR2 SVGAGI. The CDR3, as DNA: TGTGCCAGCAGGGAAGACAGGGCAACTAATGAAAAACTGTTTTTT. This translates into CASREDRATNEKLFF.

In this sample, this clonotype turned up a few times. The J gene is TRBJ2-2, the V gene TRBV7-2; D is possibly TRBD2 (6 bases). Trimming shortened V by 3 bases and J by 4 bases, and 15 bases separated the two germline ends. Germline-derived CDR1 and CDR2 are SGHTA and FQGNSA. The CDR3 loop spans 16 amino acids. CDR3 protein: CASSFGGAKLTGELFF. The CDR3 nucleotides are TGTGCCAGCAGCTTCGGAGGGGCTAAGCTCACCGGGGAGCTGTTTTTT.